This T cell receptor (beta chain) is from a study of technical replicates of blood from a handful of donors. Using immunoSEQ multiplex PCR, the repertoire was profiled, and TCRdb retains in-frame clones only, with some absent. Of 60,000 to 90,000 clones in the sample, roughly 92% were seen once. The CDR3 is 12 amino acids. Germline-derived CDR1 and CDR2 are SGDLS and YYNGEE. Trimming shortened V by 4 bases and J by 6 bases, and 8 bases separated the two germline ends. The rearrangement links TRBV9 to TRBJ2-1; D is undetermined. The clonotype was recovered from a human donor in good health. Sequenced input: T cells isolated from PBMCs. Here the CDR3 DNA reads TGTGCCAGCAGCTCCAGTACCAATGAGCAGTTCTTC. Translating gives CASSSSTNEQFF. The complete variable domain, with remaining parts taken from reference TRBV9 and TRBJ2-1, reads DSGVTQTPKHLITATGQRVTLRCSPRSGDLSVYWYQQSLDQGLQFLIQYYNGEERAKGNILERFSAQQFPDLHSELNLSSLELGDSALYFCASSSSTNEQFFGPGTRLTVL.